This T cell receptor beta chain is drawn from a study of identical twins. MiXCR was run by TCRdb on the 5' RACE reads, yielding one entry per CDR3 protein. The repertoire holds over 500,000 distinct CDR3 sequences, with less than 25% as singletons. This CDR3 has 14 residues. The V end lost 2 bases, the J end lost 6 bases, and 12 bases lay between the germline ends. This sample also appeared in a second study, on T cells expressing NK-cell markers. From that report: Obtained from sorted CD3+CD56+NKG2C+, CD3+CD56+NKG2C- and CD3+CD56-NKG2C+ T cells were the TCR beta repertoires. HCMV seropositivity characterized seven of the eight sequenced donors, and seronegativity one. Leadership of the CD3+CD56-NKG2C+ fraction also belonged to these clonotypes in four donors. HCMV specificity of the expanded NKG2C+ T cell clones stayed unclear.

This sequence originates from a woman younger than 35 in good health. Sequences were obtained from CD4+ T cells sorted from blood. The chain has TRBV12-3 or TRBV12-4 and TRBJ2-3; no firm D call. As DNA, the CDR3 is TGTGCCAGCAGTTTAAGGCAGTTTGGGGATACGCAGTATTTT. Translating it yields CASSLRQFGDTQYF.